Below, one T cell receptor (beta chain) is given with its context. This sample stems from a study of technical replicates of blood from several donors. The ends lost 2 bases at V and 2 bases at J; junction bases unmatched: 3. Looked up from germline, CDR1 is SGHVS and CDR2 is FQNEAQ. This CDR3 has 16 amino acids. The data were produced by immunoSEQ multiplex PCR, yet TCRdb's version contains in-frame clones alone and is incomplete. Here the sample spans about 12,000 clones, around 95% being singletons. The TCR comes from a human donor in good health. The chain joins TRBV7-8 to TRBJ2-1, with 10 bases aligning to TRBD2. Input material: PBMCs. In nucleotides, the CDR3 is TGTGCCAGCAGCTTACTAGCGGGAGTCGCCTACAATGAGCAGTTCTTC. Translation: CASSLLAGVAYNEQFF.